The 15 T cell receptor beta chains presented below share a single source sample, sequenced in a study of cytomegalovirus exposure and HLA in healthy donors (dated by TCRdb to about 2017). Library preparation employed the immunoSEQ multiplex PCR assay. For the multiplex PCR, a mixture combining 60 forward primers for TCR Vbeta segments and 13 reverse primers for TCR Jbeta segments was used. The source is immuneACCESS, and TCRdb retained only in-frame sequences with V and J called. Part of the clones is not carried over; for the studies checked, unresolved V genes explain less than half of this, and the remainder is unexplained. This sample holds 98,000 or so clones; under 80% were observed only once. In total, the top ten clones hold roughly 7.7% of the sample. Sequencing was carried out using PBMCs. The source is a human donor in good health.

V usage is TRBV30 and J usage is TRBJ2-3, with a weak D call TRBD2 (5 bases). The CDR3 contains 15 residues. Trimming left V 1 base short and J 0 bases short, with 11 bases between. Germline assignment: CDR1 GTSNPN and CDR2 SVGIG (reference sequence). The CDR3 DNA reads TGTGCCTGGAGTGGCGGGCTGATTAGCACAGATACGCAGTATTTT. Amino acid sequence: CAWSGGLISTDTQYF.

CDR3 sequence (DNA): TGTGCCAGCAGCTACACAGGCTCTGGAAACACCATATATTTT. Amino acids: CASSYTGSGNTIYF. V gene TRBV7-9 combines with J gene TRBJ1-3; D perhaps matches TRBD1 (5 bases). Germline V gene lookup returns CDR1 SEHNR and CDR2 FQNEAQ (reference sequence). Trimming cost V 4 bases and J 0 bases, with 7 bases left between them. This CDR3 has 14 amino acids.

The chain recombines TRBV4-3 with TRBJ2-2; possibly TRBD1 for D (5 bases). Trimming left V 0 bases short and J 4 bases short, with 12 bases between. This CDR3 comprises 16 residues. Germline CDR1 LGHNA, CDR2 YSLEER. The chain's CDR3 is CASSQDLWGSTGELFF. The CDR3 nucleotides read TGCGCCAGCAGCCAAGATTTGTGGGGCAGCACCGGGGAGCTGTTTTTT.

J is TRBJ2-7 and V is TRBV29-1, with 9 bases matching TRBD2. The CDR3 is 12 residues long. CDR1 and CDR2 (germline): SQVTM, ANQGSEA. V gave up 4 bases and J gave up 4 bases; unmatched junction bases: 2. CDR3 nucleotide sequence: TGCAGCGTTGGTAGCGGGGGTTACGAGCAGTACTTC. The encoded protein is CSVGSGGYEQYF.

This clone came up a few times. V usage is TRBV19 and J usage is TRBJ1-5, with D possibly being TRBD1 (5 bases). The CDR3 is 15 residues long. Trimming stripped 5 bases from V and 0 bases from J, with 11 bases between. Germline V gene lookup returns CDR1 LNHDA and CDR2 SQIVND (reference sequence). The CDR3 nucleotides read TGTGCCAGTAGTGCGGGACTTTCTAGCAATCAGCCCCAGCATTTT. It translates to CASSAGLSSNQPQHF.

The chain links TRBV30 to TRBJ1-1; D is undetermined. This CDR3 spans 15 amino acids. V was trimmed by 1 base and J by 4 bases, leaving 16 bases between them. Germline V gene lookup returns CDR1 GTSNPN and CDR2 SVGIG (reference sequence). The chain's CDR3 is CAWSAPSPSITEAFF. In DNA form, the CDR3 reads TGTGCCTGGAGTGCCCCGAGCCCCTCTATCACTGAAGCTTTCTTT.

This chain links TRBV5-1 with TRBJ2-6; TRBD1 agrees at 8 bases. Trimming removed 0 bases from V and 2 bases from J; junction bases left unmatched: 7. The CDR3 spans 18 residues. The germline gives CDR1 SGHRS, CDR2 YFSETQ. CDR3 amino acids: CASSLAKGQGAGANVLTF. The DNA for the CDR3 is TGCGCCAGCAGCTTGGCGAAAGGACAGGGCGCTGGGGCCAACGTCCTGACTTTC.

J is TRBJ2-7 and V is TRBV27, with TRBD2 identical over 11 bases. Trimming removed 4 bases from V and 5 bases from J; junction bases left unmatched: 7. Looked up from germline, CDR1 is MNHEY and CDR2 is SMNVEV (reference sequence). This CDR3 region has 15 residues. The CDR3 nucleotides read TGTGCCAGCAGTTCGACTAGCGGGATTTCTCACGAGCAGTACTTC. As protein: CASSSTSGISHEQYF.

This chain links TRBV6-5 with TRBJ2-7, with 7 bases lining up with TRBD1. Germline CDR1 MNHEY, CDR2 SVGAGI. This CDR3 region has 14 residues. V shed 4 bases and J 3 bases; nucleotides not matched to a gene: 6. This chain's CDR3 is CASSSGQPFYEQYF. The CDR3, as DNA: TGTGCCAGCAGTTCGGGACAGCCCTTCTACGAGCAGTACTTC.

The gene calls are TRBV5-1 and TRBJ2-3; tentative D call: TRBD1 (6 bases). The V gene's germline CDR1 is SGHRS and CDR2 YFSETQ. The CDR3 is 14 amino acids. Deletions cut 1 base from V and 2 bases from J, with 8 bases between. The CDR3 loop is CASSLSGDTDTQYF. CDR3 bases: TGCGCCAGCAGCTTGTCAGGGGACACAGATACGCAGTATTTT. The complete variable domain, with remaining parts taken from reference TRBV5-1 and TRBJ2-3, reads KAGVTQTPRYLIKTRGQQVTLSCSPISGHRSVSWYQQTPGQGLQFLFEYFSETQRNKGNFPGRFSGRQFSNSRSEMNVSTLELGDSALYLCASSLSGDTDTQYFGPGTRLTVL.

This clone was seen a handful of times. V is TRBV5-1 and J is TRBJ1-5; 7 nucleotides agree with TRBD1. CDR1 is SGHRS, CDR2 YFSETQ, per germline. The V and J ends lost 0 bases and 7 bases, in that order; junction bases with no gene match: 4. CDR3 size: 14 residues. CDR3 amino acids: CASSLGGQSQPQHF. CDR3 coding DNA: TGCGCCAGCAGCTTGGGGGGACAGTCCCAGCCCCAGCATTTT.

The rearrangement uses TRBV2 and TRBJ2-1; 8 nucleotides match TRBD2. Per germline, CDR1 SNHLY and CDR2 FYNNEI. Germline trimming cut 6 bases from V and 7 bases from J; bases unmatched to any gene: 5. The CDR3 length is 13 residues. For the CDR3, the DNA is TGTGCCAGCAGGGGGACTAGTCGTAATGAGCAGTTCTTC. Translating it yields CASRGTSRNEQFF.

The rearrangement uses TRBV5-4 and TRBJ2-1; TRBD2 matches at 9 bases. The germline gives CDR1 SGHNT, CDR2 YYREEE (reference sequence). J lost 0 bases, V lost 4 bases, and 8 bases had no gene match. CDR3 length: 17 residues. The CDR3 region is CASSSSGGLSSYNEQFF. For the CDR3, the DNA is TGTGCCAGCAGCAGTAGCGGGGGCCTAAGCTCCTACAATGAGCAGTTCTTC. Filled out from reference TRBV5-4 and TRBJ2-1, the complete variable domain reads ETGVTQSPTHLIKTRGQQVTLRCSSQSGHNTVSWYQQALGQGPQFIFQYYREEENGRGNFPPRFSGLQFPNYSSELNVNALELDDSALYLCASSSSGGLSSYNEQFFGPGTRLTVL.

This clone was detected only once. The chain uses TRBV10-1 and TRBJ2-1, with D possibly TRBD2 on 6 matching bases. With 5 bases removed from V and 7 bases from J, the gap between germline ends came to 18 bases. This CDR3 region has 15 residues. Germline V gene lookup returns CDR1 WNHNN and CDR2 SYGVQD (reference sequence). The CDR3 DNA is TGCGCCAGCAGTTCGGGAGTCTGGAGTTCGAATGAGCAGTTCTTC. Translated, it gives CASSSGVWSSNEQFF.

The rearrangement joins TRBV5-4 to TRBJ2-3, with 11 bases that match TRBD2. The CDR3 length is 18 residues. The trim removed 3 bases at V and 4 bases at J, leaving 13 bases unmatched. Germline V gives CDR1 SGHNT, CDR2 YYREEE (reference sequence). The CDR3 bases are TGTGCCAGCAGCTCAGCCCCCCTCCTAGCGGGAGGAGCAGATACGCAGTATTTT. Amino acid sequence: CASSSAPLLAGGADTQYF.